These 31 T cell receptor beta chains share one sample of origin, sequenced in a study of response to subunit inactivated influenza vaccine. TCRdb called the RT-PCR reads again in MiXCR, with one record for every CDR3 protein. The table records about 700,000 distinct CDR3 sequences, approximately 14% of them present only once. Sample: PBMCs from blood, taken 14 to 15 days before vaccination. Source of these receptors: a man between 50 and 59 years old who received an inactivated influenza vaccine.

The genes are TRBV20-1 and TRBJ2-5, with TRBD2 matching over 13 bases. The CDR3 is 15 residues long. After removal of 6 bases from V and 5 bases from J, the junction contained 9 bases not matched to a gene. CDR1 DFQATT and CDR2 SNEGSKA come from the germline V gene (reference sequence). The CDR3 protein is CSATPGLAGSETQYF. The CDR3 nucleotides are TGCAGTGCAACGCCGGGACTAGCGGGGAGTGAGACCCAGTACTTC.

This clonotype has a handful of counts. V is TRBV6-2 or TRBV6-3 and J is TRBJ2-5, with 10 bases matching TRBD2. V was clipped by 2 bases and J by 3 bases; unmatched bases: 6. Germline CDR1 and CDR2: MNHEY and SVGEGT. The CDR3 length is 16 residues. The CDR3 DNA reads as TGTGCCAGCAGTTACGGGATCCTAGCGGGGGAAGAGACCCAGTACTTC. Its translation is CASSYGILAGEETQYF.

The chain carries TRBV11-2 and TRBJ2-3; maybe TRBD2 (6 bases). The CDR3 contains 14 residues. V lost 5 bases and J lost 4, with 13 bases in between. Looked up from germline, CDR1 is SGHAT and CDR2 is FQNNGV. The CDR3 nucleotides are TGTGCCAGCAGCACGACTAGGGGCGCAGATACGCAGTATTTT. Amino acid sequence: CASSTTRGADTQYF.

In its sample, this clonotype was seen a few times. CDR3 bases: TGTGCCAGCAGCCGAAGAGGGTTGGTGGAAGAGACCCAGTACTTC. Its protein is CASSRRGLVEETQYF. This chain connects TRBV3-1 to TRBJ2-5, with D possibly TRBD2 on 5 matching bases. In germline, CDR1 is LGHDT, CDR2 YNNKEL (reference sequence). This CDR3 region has 15 residues. Trimming pared 4 bases from V and 3 bases from J, leaving 15 bases between.

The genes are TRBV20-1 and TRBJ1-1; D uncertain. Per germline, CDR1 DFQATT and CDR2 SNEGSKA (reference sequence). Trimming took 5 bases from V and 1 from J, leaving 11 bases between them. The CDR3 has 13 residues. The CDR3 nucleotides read TGCAGTGCTTGGTGGACGCGGAACACTGAAGCTTTCTTT. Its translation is CSAWWTRNTEAFF.

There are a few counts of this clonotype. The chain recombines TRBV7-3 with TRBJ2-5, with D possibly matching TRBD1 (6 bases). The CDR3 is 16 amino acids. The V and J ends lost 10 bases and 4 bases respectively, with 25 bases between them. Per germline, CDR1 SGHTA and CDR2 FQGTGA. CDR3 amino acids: CANVVGYRAGRETQYF. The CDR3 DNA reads TGTGCCAACGTCGTCGGGTACAGGGCAGGTCGAGAGACCCAGTACTTC.

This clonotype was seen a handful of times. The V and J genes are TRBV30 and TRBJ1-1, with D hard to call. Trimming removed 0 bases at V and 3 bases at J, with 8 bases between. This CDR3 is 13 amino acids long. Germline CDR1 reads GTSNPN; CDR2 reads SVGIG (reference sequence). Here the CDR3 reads CAWSVRWDTEAFF. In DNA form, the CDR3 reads TGTGCCTGGAGTGTACGGTGGGACACTGAAGCTTTCTTT.

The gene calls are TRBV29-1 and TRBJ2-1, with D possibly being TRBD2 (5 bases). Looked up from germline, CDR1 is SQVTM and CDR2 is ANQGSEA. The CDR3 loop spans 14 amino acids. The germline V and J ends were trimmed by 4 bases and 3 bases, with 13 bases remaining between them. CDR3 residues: CSVAAGGVYNEQFF. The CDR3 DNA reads TGCAGCGTTGCGGCCGGAGGAGTCTACAATGAGCAGTTCTTC.

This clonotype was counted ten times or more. Here the CDR3 DNA reads TGTGCCAGCAGTCCGATTCCGGGGACTAGCGGCACAGATACGCAGTATTTT. This codes for CASSPIPGTSGTDTQYF. This chain uses TRBV6-1 with TRBJ2-3, with 10 bases fitting TRBD2. CDR1 and CDR2 from the germline V gene are MNHNS and SASEGT. The CDR3 is 17 amino acids. Unmatched junction bases numbered 9, after V lost 5 bases and J lost 1 base.

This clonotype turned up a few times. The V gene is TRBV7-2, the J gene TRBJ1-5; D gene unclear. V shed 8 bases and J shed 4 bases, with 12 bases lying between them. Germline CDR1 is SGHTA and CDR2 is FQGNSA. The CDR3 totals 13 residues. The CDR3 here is CASATEANQPQHF. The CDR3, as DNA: TGTGCCAGCGCCACAGAGGCTAATCAGCCCCAGCATTTT.

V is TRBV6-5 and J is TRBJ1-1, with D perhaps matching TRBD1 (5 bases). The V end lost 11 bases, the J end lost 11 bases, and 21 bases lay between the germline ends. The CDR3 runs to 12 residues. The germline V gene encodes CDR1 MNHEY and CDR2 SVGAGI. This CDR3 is CAALDGAQGAFF. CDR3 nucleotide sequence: TGTGCCGCCTTAGACGGGGCGCAAGGTGCTTTCTTT.

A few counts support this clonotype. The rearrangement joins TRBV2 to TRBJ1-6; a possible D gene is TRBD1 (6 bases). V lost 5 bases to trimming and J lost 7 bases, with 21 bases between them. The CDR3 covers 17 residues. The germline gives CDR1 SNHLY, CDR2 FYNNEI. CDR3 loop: CASSPRGQAGSNSPLHF. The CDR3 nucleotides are TGTGCCAGCAGTCCCAGGGGCCAGGCGGGGTCCAATTCACCCCTCCACTTT.

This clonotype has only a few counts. DNA of the CDR3: TGTGCCAGCAGCTTCCCAGCTGGGACAGGGGGCCTGGAAGCTTTCTTT. It encodes CASSFPAGTGGLEAFF. The chain joins TRBV7-2 to TRBJ1-1, with 12 bases that match TRBD1. CDR3 length equals 16 residues. The germline CDR1 and CDR2 sequences are SGHTA and FQGNSA. V lost 3 bases, J lost 8 bases, and 10 bases stayed unmatched.

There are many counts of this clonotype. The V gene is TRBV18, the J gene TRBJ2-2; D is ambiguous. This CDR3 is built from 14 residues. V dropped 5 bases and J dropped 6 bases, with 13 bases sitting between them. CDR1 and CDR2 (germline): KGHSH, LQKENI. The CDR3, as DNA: TGTGCCAGCTCAGCCCGGGTTGACGCCGGGGAGCTGTTTTTT. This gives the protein CASSARVDAGELFF.

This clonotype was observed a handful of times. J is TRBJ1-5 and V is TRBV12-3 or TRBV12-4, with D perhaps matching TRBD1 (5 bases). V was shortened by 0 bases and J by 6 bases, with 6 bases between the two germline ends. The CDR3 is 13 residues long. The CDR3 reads CASSLAQGQPQHF. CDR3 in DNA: TGTGCCAGCAGTTTAGCTCAGGGTCAGCCCCAGCATTTT.

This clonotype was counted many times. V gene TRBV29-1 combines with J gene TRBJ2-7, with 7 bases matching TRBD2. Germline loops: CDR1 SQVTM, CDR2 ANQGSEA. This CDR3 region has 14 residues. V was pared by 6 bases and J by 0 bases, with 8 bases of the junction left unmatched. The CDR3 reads CSVSGGGSSYEQYF. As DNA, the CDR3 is TGCAGCGTCTCGGGGGGAGGCAGCTCCTACGAGCAGTACTTC.

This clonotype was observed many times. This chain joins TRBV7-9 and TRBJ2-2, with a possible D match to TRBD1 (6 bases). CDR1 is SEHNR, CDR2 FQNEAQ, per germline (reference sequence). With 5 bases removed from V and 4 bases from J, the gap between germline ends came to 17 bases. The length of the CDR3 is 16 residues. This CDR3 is CASSPPGLRGTGELFF. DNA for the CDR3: TGTGCCAGCAGCCCCCCCGGGCTCAGGGGCACCGGGGAGCTGTTTTTT.

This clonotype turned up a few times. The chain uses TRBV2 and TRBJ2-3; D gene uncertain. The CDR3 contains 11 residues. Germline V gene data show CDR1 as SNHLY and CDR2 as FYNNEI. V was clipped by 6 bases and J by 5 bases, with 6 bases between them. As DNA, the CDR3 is TGTGCCAGCAGGTTGGGAGATACGCAGTATTTT. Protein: CASRLGDTQYF.

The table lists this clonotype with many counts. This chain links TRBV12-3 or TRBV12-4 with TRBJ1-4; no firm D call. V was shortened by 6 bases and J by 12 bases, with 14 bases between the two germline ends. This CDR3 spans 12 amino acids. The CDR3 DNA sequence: TGTGCCAGCAGCCCGCTAAACGGGGAACTGTTTTTT. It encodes CASSPLNGELFF.

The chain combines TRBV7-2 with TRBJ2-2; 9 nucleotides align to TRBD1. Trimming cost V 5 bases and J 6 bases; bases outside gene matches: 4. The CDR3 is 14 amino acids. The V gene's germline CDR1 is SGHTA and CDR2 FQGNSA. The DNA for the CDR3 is TGTGCCAGCAGCAGGACAGGGGTGTCCGGGGAGCTGTTTTTT. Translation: CASSRTGVSGELFF.

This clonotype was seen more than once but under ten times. This chain's CDR3 is CSAPQGPDGYTF. The DNA for the CDR3 is TGCAGTGCCCCACAGGGGCCAGATGGCTACACCTTC. The chain is built from TRBV20-1 and TRBJ1-2; 7 bases fit TRBD1. The germline V gene encodes CDR1 DFQATT and CDR2 SNEGSKA (reference sequence). Trimming took 6 bases from V and 6 from J; bases not matched to a gene: 7. The CDR3 consists of 12 residues.

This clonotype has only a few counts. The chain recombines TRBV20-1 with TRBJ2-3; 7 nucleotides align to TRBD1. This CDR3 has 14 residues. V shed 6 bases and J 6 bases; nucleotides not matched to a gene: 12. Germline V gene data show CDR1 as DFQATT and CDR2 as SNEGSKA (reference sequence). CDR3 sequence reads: CSAAGGDGLDTQYF. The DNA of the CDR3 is TGCAGTGCAGCAGGGGGTGACGGCTTGGATACGCAGTATTTT.

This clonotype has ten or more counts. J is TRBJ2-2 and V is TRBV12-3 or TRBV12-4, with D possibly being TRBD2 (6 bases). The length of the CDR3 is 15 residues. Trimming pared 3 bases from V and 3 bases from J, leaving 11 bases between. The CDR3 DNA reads TGTGCCAGCAGTTTTCGTAGCGGATACACCGGGGAGCTGTTTTTT. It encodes CASSFRSGYTGELFF.

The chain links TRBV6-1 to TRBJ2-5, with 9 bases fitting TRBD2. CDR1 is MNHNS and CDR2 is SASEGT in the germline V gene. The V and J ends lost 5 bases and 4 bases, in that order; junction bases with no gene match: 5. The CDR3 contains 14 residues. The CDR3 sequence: CASSPREGIETQYF. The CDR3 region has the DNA TGTGCCAGCAGTCCGCGGGAGGGTATAGAGACCCAGTACTTC.

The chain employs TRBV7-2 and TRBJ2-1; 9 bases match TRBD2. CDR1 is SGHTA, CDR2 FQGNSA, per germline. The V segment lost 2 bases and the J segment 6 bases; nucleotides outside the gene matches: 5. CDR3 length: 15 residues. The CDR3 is CASSLISGRPNEQFF. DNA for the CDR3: TGTGCCAGCAGCTTAATCAGCGGGAGGCCCAATGAGCAGTTCTTC.

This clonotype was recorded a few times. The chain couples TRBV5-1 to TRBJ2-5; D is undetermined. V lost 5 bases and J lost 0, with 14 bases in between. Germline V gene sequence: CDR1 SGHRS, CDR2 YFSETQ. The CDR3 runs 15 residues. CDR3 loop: CASRRLYDNQETQYF. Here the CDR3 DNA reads TGCGCCAGCAGGCGTCTTTACGACAACCAAGAGACCCAGTACTTC.

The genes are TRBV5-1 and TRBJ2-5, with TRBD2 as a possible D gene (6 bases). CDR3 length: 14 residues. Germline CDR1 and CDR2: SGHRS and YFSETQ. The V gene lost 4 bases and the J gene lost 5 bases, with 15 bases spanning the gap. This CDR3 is CASSAAGSGETQYF. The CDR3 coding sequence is TGCGCCAGCAGCGCGGCGGGGTCGGGGGAGACCCAGTACTTC.

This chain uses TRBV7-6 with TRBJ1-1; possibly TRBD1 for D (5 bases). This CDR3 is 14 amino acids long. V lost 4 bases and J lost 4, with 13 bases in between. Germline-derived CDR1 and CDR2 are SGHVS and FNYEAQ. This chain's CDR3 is CASSSGTTPTEAFF. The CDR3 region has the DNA TGTGCCAGCAGCTCCGGGACCACCCCCACTGAAGCTTTCTTT.

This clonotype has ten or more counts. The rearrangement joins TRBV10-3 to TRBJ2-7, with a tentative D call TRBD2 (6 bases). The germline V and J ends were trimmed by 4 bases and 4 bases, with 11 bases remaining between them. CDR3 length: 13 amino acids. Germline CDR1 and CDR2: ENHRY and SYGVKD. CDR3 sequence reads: CAISGRERYEQYF. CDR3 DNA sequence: TGTGCCATCAGTGGACGGGAGAGATACGAGCAGTACTTC.

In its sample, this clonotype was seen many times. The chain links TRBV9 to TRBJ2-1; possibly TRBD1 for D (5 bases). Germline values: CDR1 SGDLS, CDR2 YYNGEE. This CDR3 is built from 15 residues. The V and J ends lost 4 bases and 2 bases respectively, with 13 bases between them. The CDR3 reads CASSSTDTAYNEQFF. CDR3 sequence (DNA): TGTGCCAGCAGCTCGACAGACACAGCCTACAATGAGCAGTTCTTC.

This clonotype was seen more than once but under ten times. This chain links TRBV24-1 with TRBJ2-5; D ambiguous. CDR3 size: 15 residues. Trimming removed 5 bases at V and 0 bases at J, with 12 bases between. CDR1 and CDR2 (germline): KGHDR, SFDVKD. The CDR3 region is CATSADDGYQETQYF. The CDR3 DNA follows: TGTGCCACCAGTGCTGACGACGGGTACCAAGAGACCCAGTACTTC.